This T cell receptor beta chain was recorded in a study of a mutant IDH1 vaccine in newly diagnosed glioma. The overall study: In some groups vaccination began 4-6 weeks post-radiotherapy; others received it with temozolomide.

Time point noted: week 23, last vaccination. Every vaccination contained 300 ug of the mutant IDH1 20-mer peptide and was paired with topical imiquimod. With regard to this clone: Its antigen is still unknown.

General observations from the study: Immune responses arising from the vaccine appeared in about 94% of patients.

CDR1 is SGDLS and CDR2 is YYNGEE in the germline V gene. CDR3 size: 15 residues. The V gene lost 0 bases and the J gene lost 1 base, with 7 bases spanning the gap. The repertoire was sequenced with immunoSEQ multiplex PCR; TCRdb's copy has only in-frame clones and lacks some. This table holds tens of thousands of clones, approximately 90% found once. The V call is TRBV9, the J call TRBJ2-2, with D possibly TRBD2 on 6 matching bases. The receptor comes from a man aged 45-65 years with glioma. The material was PBMCs, obtained from a glioma patient whose treatment included an IDH1 peptide vaccine. The CDR3 DNA is TGTGCCAGCAGCGTAGTCGGGGGGAACACCGGGGAGCTGTTTTTT. Translated: CASSVVGGNTGELFF.